This T cell receptor (beta chain) is from a study of T cell responses to AZD1222 COVID-19 vaccine. The CDR3 has 17 amino acids. CDR1 and CDR2 from the germline V gene are MNHNS and SASEGT. V shed 4 bases and J 2 bases; nucleotides not matched to a gene: 10. TCRdb keeps only in-frame clones here, not all; method: immunoSEQ multiplex PCR. The table includes 150,000 or so clones, 90% detected once. This chain links TRBV6-1 with TRBJ1-2; 10 bases are shared with TRBD1. Specimen: peripheral blood, collected on day 0 of AZD1222 vaccination. The source is an adult in good health. CDR3 loop: CASSGPKPGQGNYGYTF. CDR3 nucleotide sequence: TGTGCCAGCAGTGGCCCTAAGCCGGGACAGGGGAACTATGGCTACACCTTC.